This TCR beta chain is drawn from a study of CD8 T cells in Susac syndrome. V trimming: 4 bases; J trimming: 1 base; junction bases outside the gene matches: 5. Germline V CDR1 and CDR2: LGHDT, YNNKEL (reference sequence). The CDR3 has 17 residues. An amount of RNA that ranged from roughly 0.45 to 1 ug was reverse transcribed with random hexamers. The method of amplification for TCR beta CDR3 was immunoSEQ multiplex PCR, covering 54 Vbeta and 13 Jbeta. Each CDR3 protein is one row after TCRdb ran MiXCR on the immunoSEQ multiplex PCR reads. The profile shows some 300,000 distinct CDR3 sequences, 70% to 90% of them singletons.

The gene calls are TRBV3-1 and TRBJ2-2; 11 nucleotides line up with TRBD2. Sample: CD8+ T cells from PBMCs. This sequence was found in a human donor with multiple sclerosis. The CDR3 bases are TGTGCCAGCAGCCCGTCGGGACTAGCGGAGAACACCGGGGAGCTGTTTTTT. The encoded protein is CASSPSGLAENTGELFF.